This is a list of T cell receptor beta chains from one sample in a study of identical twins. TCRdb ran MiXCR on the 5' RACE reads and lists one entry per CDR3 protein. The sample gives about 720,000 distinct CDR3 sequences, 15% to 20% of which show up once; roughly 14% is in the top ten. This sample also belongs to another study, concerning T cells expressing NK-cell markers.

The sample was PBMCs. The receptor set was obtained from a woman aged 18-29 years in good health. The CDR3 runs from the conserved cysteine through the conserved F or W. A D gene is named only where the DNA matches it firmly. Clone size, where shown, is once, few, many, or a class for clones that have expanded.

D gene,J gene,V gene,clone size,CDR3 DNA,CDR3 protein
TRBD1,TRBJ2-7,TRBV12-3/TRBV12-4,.,TGTGCCAGCAGGGTCGACAGGGGCTACGAGCAGTACTTC,CASRVDRGYEQYF
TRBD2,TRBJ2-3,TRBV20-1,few,TGCAGTGCTAGAGGGTCGAGTAGCGGGGTATTACTAGATACGCAGTATTTT,CSARGSSSGVLLDTQYF
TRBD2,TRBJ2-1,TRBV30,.,TGTGCCTGGCGACTAGCGGGAGGGCCGGGTGAGCAGTTCTTC,CAWRLAGGPGEQFF
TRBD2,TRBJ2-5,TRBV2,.,TGTGCCAGCACCCTTGGACTAGCGGGGGACCAAGAGACCCAGTACTTC,CASTLGLAGDQETQYF
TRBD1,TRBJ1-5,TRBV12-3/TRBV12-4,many,TGTGCCAGCAGTTTAATCAGGGGGCACCAGCCCCAGCATTTT,CASSLIRGHQPQHF
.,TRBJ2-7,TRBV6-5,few,TGTGCCAGCAGTTACCCGGGGAGGTACGAGCAGTACTTC,CASSYPGRYEQYF
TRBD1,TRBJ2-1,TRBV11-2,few,TGTGCCAGCAGCCCCCAGGGGGTGGGGCTATACAATGAGCAGTTCTTC,CASSPQGVGLYNEQFF
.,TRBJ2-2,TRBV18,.,TGTGCCAGCTCACAATTAAGACAGGCCGCGAACACCGGGGAGCTGTTTTTT,CASSQLRQAANTGELFF
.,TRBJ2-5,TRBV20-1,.,TGCAGTGCTAGAGATTGGAGGGCAGAAGAGACCCAGTACTTC,CSARDWRAEETQYF
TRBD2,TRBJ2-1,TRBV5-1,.,TGCGCCAGCAGCCCCCAGACTAGCGGGGGATGGGGTGAGCAGTTCTTC,CASSPQTSGGWGEQFF
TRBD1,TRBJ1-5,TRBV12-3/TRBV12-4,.,TGTGCCAGCAGAACGACAGGGGATGGTAAGCAACCCCAGCATTTT,CASRTTGDGKQPQHF
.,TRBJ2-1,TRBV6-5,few,TGTGCCAGCAGTTACCCTCCCCCATCTTACAATGAGCAGTTCTTC,CASSYPPPSYNEQFF
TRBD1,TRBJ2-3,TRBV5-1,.,TGCGCCAGCAGCCGCATGACAGGGTCAGATACGCAGTATTTT,CASSRMTGSDTQYF
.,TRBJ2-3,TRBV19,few,TGTGCCAGTGCGTGGGTAGGGGCAGATACGCAGTATTTT,CASAWVGADTQYF
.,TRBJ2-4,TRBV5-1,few,TGCGCCAGCAGCTTGGAAGGCGGAGCCCTAGCCAAAAACATTCAGTACTTC,CASSLEGGALAKNIQYF
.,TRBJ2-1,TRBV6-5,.,TGTGCCAGCAGGTCTCCACGGAATGAGCAGTTCTTC,CASRSPRNEQFF
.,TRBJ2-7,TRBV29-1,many,TGCAGCGTTGTGGTGGGGCCCTCCTACGAGCAGTACTTC,CSVVVGPSYEQYF